Presented here are 16 T cell receptor beta chains from one specimen sequenced in a study of shared clonotypes between healthy human individuals. The naive CD8 population came from CD45RO-negative cells selected for CCR7, without terminally differentiated effector memory CD45RA+ cells. Sequencing used immunoSEQ multiplex PCR; TCRdb keeps in-frame clones, though not all of them. The sample yields more than 2 million clones, just over 90% seen once. Source material: naive CD8+ T cells from PBMCs. The receptors were gathered from a man between 18 and 29 years old in good health. Some clones in this sample may be carry-over from other donors' samples.

V gene TRBV29-1 combines with J gene TRBJ1-1; D gene unclear. The CDR3 has 10 residues. Germline-derived CDR1 and CDR2 are SQVTM and ANQGSEA. The V end was cut by 3 bases, the J end by 9 bases, with 8 bases between. CDR3 in DNA: TGCAGCGTTGATGCCAGAAAAGCTTTCTTT. Amino acid sequence: CSVDARKAFF.

CDR3 sequence (DNA): TGTGCCAGCTCGGGGGGAGACAGCACATACGAGCAGTACTTC. This encodes CASSGGDSTYEQYF. This chain uses TRBV9 with TRBJ2-7, with 7 bases fitting TRBD2. The junction had 11 bases not matched to a gene; V was cut back by 7 bases and J by 4 bases. The germline V gene has CDR1 SGDLS and CDR2 YYNGEE. The CDR3 loop spans 14 amino acids.

Turning to this clone: The same CDR3 arises from other DNA sequences in this sample as well. The gene calls are TRBV29-1 and TRBJ2-7; a weak D match, TRBD2 (6 bases). Per germline, CDR1 SQVTM and CDR2 ANQGSEA. The V end lost 1 base, the J end lost 2 bases, and 12 bases lay between the germline ends. The CDR3 runs 14 residues. The chain's CDR3 is CSVEVGGPPYEQYF. The DNA of the CDR3 is TGCAGCGTTGAAGTCGGGGGACCCCCCTACGAGCAGTACTTC.

V gene TRBV7-8 combines with J gene TRBJ1-3, with a possible D match to TRBD1 (5 bases). Germline assignment: CDR1 SGHVS and CDR2 FQNEAQ. This CDR3 is built from 15 residues. V shed 5 bases and J shed 3 bases, with 14 bases lying between them. CDR3 amino acids: CASSRPGGSGNTIYF. The CDR3 nucleotides read TGTGCCAGCAGCCGCCCCGGGGGTAGTGGAAACACCATATATTTT.

The chain is built from TRBV12-5 and TRBJ1-3, with D possibly being TRBD1 (5 bases). Between the trimmed V and J ends, which lost 6 bases and 2 bases, there was a span of 17 bases. Germline V gene lookup returns CDR1 LGHNT and CDR2 FRNRAP. This CDR3 comprises 16 residues. The CDR3 region is CASGVEQEGTGNTIYF. The DNA for the CDR3 is TGTGCTAGTGGGGTAGAACAGGAGGGCACTGGAAACACCATATATTTT.

The V gene is TRBV19, the J gene TRBJ1-1, with unresolved D. CDR1 and CDR2 from the germline V gene are LNHDA and SQIVND (reference sequence). Trimming cost V 6 bases and J 4 bases, with 30 bases left between them. The CDR3 is 19 residues long. The DNA for the CDR3 is TGTGCCAGTAGCCCCACCCCCATTGTTCCAGGAATAGCGGGCACTGAAGCTTTCTTT. Residues: CASSPTPIVPGIAGTEAFF.

V is TRBV5-1 and J is TRBJ2-2, with TRBD2 matching over 8 bases. The germline V gene has CDR1 SGHRS and CDR2 YFSETQ. The V segment lost 3 bases and the J segment 0 bases; nucleotides outside the gene matches: 4. CDR3 length: 16 amino acids. Here the CDR3 reads CASSSAGGSNTGELFF. The CDR3 nucleotides are TGCGCCAGCAGCTCGGCGGGGGGATCGAACACCGGGGAGCTGTTTTTT.

Remarks on this clone: This CDR3 is also generated by other DNA sequences in the sample. V usage is TRBV27 and J usage is TRBJ2-1, with 9 bases lining up with TRBD2. There are 15 residues in the CDR3. After removal of 5 bases from V and 4 bases from J, the junction contained 6 bases not matched to a gene. Germline-derived CDR1 and CDR2 are MNHEY and SMNVEV (reference sequence). CDR3 DNA sequence: TGTGCCAGCAGTCCCCGACTAGCGGAGTACAATGAGCAGTTCTTC. This gives the protein CASSPRLAEYNEQFF.

This clone has a single count. The genes are TRBV7-9 and TRBJ2-5, with D perhaps given as TRBD1 or TRBD2 (5 bases each). This CDR3 region has 17 residues. Germline V gene lookup returns CDR1 SEHNR and CDR2 FQNEAQ (reference sequence). V was cut by 4 bases and J by 0 bases, with 18 bases left in between. CDR3 residues: CASSSERDGTYQETQYF. The CDR3 nucleotides read TGTGCCAGCAGCTCCGAGAGGGACGGGACGTACCAAGAGACCCAGTACTTC.

CDR3 residues: CASSFGLSYEQYF. DNA of the CDR3: TGTGCCAGCAGCTTCGGACTCTCCTACGAGCAGTACTTC. This chain links TRBV5-6 with TRBJ2-7; D is perhaps TRBD2 (5 bases). Germline V lookup: CDR1 SGHDT, CDR2 YYEEEE. V was cut by 2 bases and J by 0 bases, with 6 bases left in between. The CDR3 runs 13 residues.

The chain is built from TRBV6-5 and TRBJ1-5, with D possibly being TRBD1 (5 bases). The CDR3 spans 14 residues. Trimming pared 6 bases from V and 3 bases from J, leaving 12 bases between. The germline V gene encodes CDR1 MNHEY and CDR2 SVGAGI. The CDR3 protein is CASRHQGYNQPQHF. CDR3 DNA sequence: TGTGCCAGCAGGCACCAGGGTTACAATCAGCCCCAGCATTTT.

The J gene is TRBJ2-7, the V gene TRBV29-1; D possibly corresponds to TRBD2 (5 bases). Trimming cost V 3 bases and J 3 bases, with 15 bases left between them. Germline CDR1 and CDR2: SQVTM and ANQGSEA. There are 14 residues in the CDR3. The CDR3 coding sequence is TGCAGCGTTGAGAGTTGGGTGAGCGGCTACGAGCAGTACTTC. It translates to CSVESWVSGYEQYF.

The chain has TRBV10-2 and TRBJ2-7, with 7 bases identical to TRBD2. Germline CDR1 WSHSY, CDR2 SAAADI. The CDR3 spans 13 residues. V lost 3 bases, J lost 2 bases, and 1 base stayed unmatched. CDR3 amino acids: CASSERGAYEQYF. The CDR3 coding sequence is TGCGCCAGCAGTGAACGGGGGGCCTACGAGCAGTACTTC.

This chain joins TRBV28 and TRBJ2-3, with 7 bases matching TRBD2. The length of the CDR3 is 17 residues. CDR1 and CDR2 from the germline V gene are MDHEN and SYDVKM. The ends lost 3 bases at V and 2 bases at J; junction bases unmatched: 11. The CDR3 bases are TGTGCCAGCAGTTTGCATCTACTAGCGAGCAACACAGATACGCAGTATTTT. This encodes CASSLHLLASNTDTQYF.

This sequence joins TRBV28 and TRBJ2-1; D is undetermined. This CDR3 is 13 amino acids long. From germline, CDR1 is MDHEN and CDR2 SYDVKM. The V end was cut by 7 bases, the J end by 7 bases, with 14 bases between. DNA of the CDR3: TGTGCCAGCACCCACTATCGGGCGAATGAGCAGTTCTTC. Translating gives CASTHYRANEQFF.

The chain couples TRBV19 to TRBJ1-5; D is ambiguous. V lost 4 bases, J lost 5 bases, and 18 bases lay in between. The germline CDR1 and CDR2 sequences are LNHDA and SQIVND (reference sequence). The CDR3 covers 16 residues. CDR3 bases: TGTGCCAGTAGTACCGAGGCCGGGAGGTCAGATCAGCCCCAGCATTTT. This sequence encodes CASSTEAGRSDQPQHF.